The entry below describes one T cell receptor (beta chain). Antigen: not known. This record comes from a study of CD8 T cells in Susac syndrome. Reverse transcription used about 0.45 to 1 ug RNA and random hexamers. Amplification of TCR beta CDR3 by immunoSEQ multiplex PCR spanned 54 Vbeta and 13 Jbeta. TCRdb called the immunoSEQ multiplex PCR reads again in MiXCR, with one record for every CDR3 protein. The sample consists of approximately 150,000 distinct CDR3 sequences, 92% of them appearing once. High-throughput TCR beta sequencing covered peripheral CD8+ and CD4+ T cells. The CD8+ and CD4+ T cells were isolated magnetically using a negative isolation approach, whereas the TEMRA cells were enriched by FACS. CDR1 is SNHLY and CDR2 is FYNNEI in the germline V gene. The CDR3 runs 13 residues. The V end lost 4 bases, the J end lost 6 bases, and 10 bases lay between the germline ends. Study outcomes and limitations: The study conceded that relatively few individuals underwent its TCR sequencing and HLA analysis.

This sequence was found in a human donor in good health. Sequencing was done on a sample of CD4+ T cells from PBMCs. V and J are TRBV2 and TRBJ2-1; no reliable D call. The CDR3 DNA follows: TGTGCCAGCAGTGTGGGCCGGATCAATGAGCAGTTCTTC. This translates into CASSVGRINEQFF.